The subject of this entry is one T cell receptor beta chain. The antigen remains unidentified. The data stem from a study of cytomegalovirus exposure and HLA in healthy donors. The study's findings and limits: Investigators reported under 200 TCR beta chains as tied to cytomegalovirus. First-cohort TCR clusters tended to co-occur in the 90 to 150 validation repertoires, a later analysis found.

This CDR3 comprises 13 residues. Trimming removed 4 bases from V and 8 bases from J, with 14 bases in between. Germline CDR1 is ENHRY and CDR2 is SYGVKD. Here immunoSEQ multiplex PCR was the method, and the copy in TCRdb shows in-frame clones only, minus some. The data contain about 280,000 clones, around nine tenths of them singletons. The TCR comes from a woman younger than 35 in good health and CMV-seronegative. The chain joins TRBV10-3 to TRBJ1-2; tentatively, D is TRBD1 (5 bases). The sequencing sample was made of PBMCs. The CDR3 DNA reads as TGTGCCATCAGTGGTTTGGGGGGTGCGGGCTACACCTTC. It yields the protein CAISGLGGAGYTF.